Below, 11 T cell receptor beta chains from the same sample are listed, as sequenced in a study of T cell changes during pregnancy in multiple sclerosis. Libraries were prepared by immunoSEQ multiplex PCR; TCRdb keeps only in-frame clonotypes and omits some of them. The data hold some 110,000 clones, with approximately 90% observed a single time. The material sequenced was peripheral blood, taken in the third trimester of pregnancy. Every receptor here comes from a female donor with multiple sclerosis, enrolled in a pregnancy study.

V is TRBV28 and J is TRBJ1-1; D possibly corresponds to TRBD1 (5 bases). The CDR3 runs 14 residues. CDR1 MDHEN and CDR2 SYDVKM come from the germline V gene. Trimming pared 1 base from V and 1 base from J, leaving 7 bases between. The CDR3, as DNA: TGTGCCAGCAGTTTATTGGGGCGGAACACTGAAGCTTTCTTT. This translates into CASSLLGRNTEAFF.

The genes are TRBV5-4 and TRBJ2-1; D uncertain. V was pared by 3 bases and J by 4 bases, with 2 bases between. Germline V CDR1 and CDR2: SGHNT, YYREEE (reference sequence). The CDR3 sequence is 11 residues long. In nucleotides, the CDR3 is TGTGCCAGCAGCTCTTACAATGAGCAGTTCTTC. It encodes CASSSYNEQFF. Drawing the rest from reference TRBV5-4 and TRBJ2-1, the complete variable domain is ETGVTQSPTHLIKTRGQQVTLRCSSQSGHNTVSWYQQALGQGPQFIFQYYREEENGRGNFPPRFSGLQFPNYSSELNVNALELDDSALYLCASSSYNEQFFGPGTRLTVL.

V is TRBV7-9 and J is TRBJ2-7; a weak D match, TRBD1 (6 bases). CDR3 size: 14 residues. CDR1 and CDR2 from the germline V gene are SEHNR and FQNEAQ (reference sequence). With 5 bases removed from V and 2 bases from J, the gap between germline ends came to 13 bases. CDR3 DNA: TGTGCCAGCAGCCCTACAGGGCCCCCCTACGAGCAGTACTTC. Its protein is CASSPTGPPYEQYF.

CDR3: CASSLDPGDSKTSPLHF. CDR3 in DNA: TGTGCCAGCAGCCTCGACCCGGGGGACAGCAAGACTTCCCCCCTCCACTTT. The J gene is TRBJ1-6, the V gene TRBV4-2; 7 positions agree with TRBD1. The length of the CDR3 is 17 residues. J lost 13 bases, V lost 4 bases, and 19 bases had no gene match. Germline V gene sequence: CDR1 LGHNA, CDR2 YNFKEQ.

This sequence joins TRBV9 and TRBJ2-7; D is perhaps TRBD2 (5 bases). Germline V CDR1 and CDR2: SGDLS, YYNGEE. Trimming took off 4 bases at V and 1 base at J, with 12 bases between the two ends. CDR3 length: 14 residues. CDR3 sequence reads: CASSHGLLSYEQYF. Written as DNA, the CDR3 is TGTGCCAGCAGCCACGGACTGTTATCCTACGAGCAGTACTTC.

The chain carries TRBV18 and TRBJ2-1; 14 bases are a match to TRBD2. Germline V lookup: CDR1 KGHSH, CDR2 LQKENI. V shed 7 bases and J 8 bases; nucleotides not matched to a gene: 16. The CDR3 consists of 18 residues. CDR3 coding DNA: TGTGCCAGCTGTAAGCAAACCTCCCGACTAGCGGGAGGGGATGAGCAGTTCTTC. Translating gives CASCKQTSRLAGGDEQFF.

The chain recombines TRBV28 with TRBJ1-5; TRBD1 agrees at 7 bases. Losses at the gene ends were 6 bases for V and 9 bases for J; bases not matched to a gene: 14. Germline V gene lookup returns CDR1 MDHEN and CDR2 SYDVKM. CDR3 size: 15 residues. As DNA, the CDR3 is TGTGCCAGCAGCTTAACAGGGGTTGGGGACTGGCCCCAGCATTTT. It translates to CASSLTGVGDWPQHF.

CDR3 residues: CAISEGQGTDTQYF. In DNA, the CDR3 is TGTGCCATCAGTGAGGGCCAGGGCACAGATACGCAGTATTTT. V gene TRBV10-3 combines with J gene TRBJ2-3; D is ambiguous. Germline-derived CDR1 and CDR2 are ENHRY and SYGVKD. Trimming took off 2 bases at V and 1 base at J, with 7 bases between the two ends. The CDR3 is 14 residues long.

This chain uses TRBV2 with TRBJ2-7; no reliable D call. Trimming pared 8 bases from V and 2 bases from J, leaving 13 bases between. CDR3 length: 13 residues. Germline-derived CDR1 and CDR2 are SNHLY and FYNNEI. The chain's CDR3 is CASSVSATYEQYF. In nucleotides, the CDR3 is TGTGCCAGCTCCGTCAGCGCGACCTACGAGCAGTACTTC.

V gene TRBV28 combines with J gene TRBJ2-7, with a possible D match to TRBD1 (6 bases). The CDR3 contains 14 residues. Germline V gene lookup returns CDR1 MDHEN and CDR2 SYDVKM. V lost 7 bases and J lost 1, with 14 bases in between. CDR3: CASTQGRFSYEQYF. In DNA, the CDR3 is TGTGCCAGCACACAGGGTCGCTTTTCCTACGAGCAGTACTTC.

V and J are TRBV28 and TRBJ2-7; possibly TRBD1 for D (6 bases). This CDR3 contains 15 residues. CDR1 and CDR2 (germline): MDHEN, SYDVKM. Trimming left V 6 bases short and J 0 bases short, with 15 bases between. This chain's CDR3 is CASRRPQGFSYEQYF. In DNA form, the CDR3 reads TGTGCCAGCAGAAGACCGCAGGGGTTCTCCTACGAGCAGTACTTC. Full variable domain (missing parts from reference TRBV28 and TRBJ2-7): DVKVTQSSRYLVKRTGEKVFLECVQDMDHENMFWYRQDPGLGLRLIYFSYDVKMKEKGDIPEGYSVSREKKERFSLILESASTNQTSMYLCASRRPQGFSYEQYFGPGTRLTVT.